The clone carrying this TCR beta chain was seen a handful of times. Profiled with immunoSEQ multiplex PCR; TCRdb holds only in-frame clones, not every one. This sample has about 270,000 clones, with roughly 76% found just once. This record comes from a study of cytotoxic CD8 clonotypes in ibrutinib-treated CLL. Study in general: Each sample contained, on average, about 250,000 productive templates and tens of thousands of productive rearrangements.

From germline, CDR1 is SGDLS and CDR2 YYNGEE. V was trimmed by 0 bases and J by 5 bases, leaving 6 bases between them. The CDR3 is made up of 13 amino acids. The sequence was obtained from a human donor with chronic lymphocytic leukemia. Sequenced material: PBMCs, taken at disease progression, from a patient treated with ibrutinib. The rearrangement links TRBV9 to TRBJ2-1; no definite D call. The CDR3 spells CASSVADDNEQFF. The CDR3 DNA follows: TGTGCCAGCAGCGTAGCGGACGACAATGAGCAGTTCTTC.